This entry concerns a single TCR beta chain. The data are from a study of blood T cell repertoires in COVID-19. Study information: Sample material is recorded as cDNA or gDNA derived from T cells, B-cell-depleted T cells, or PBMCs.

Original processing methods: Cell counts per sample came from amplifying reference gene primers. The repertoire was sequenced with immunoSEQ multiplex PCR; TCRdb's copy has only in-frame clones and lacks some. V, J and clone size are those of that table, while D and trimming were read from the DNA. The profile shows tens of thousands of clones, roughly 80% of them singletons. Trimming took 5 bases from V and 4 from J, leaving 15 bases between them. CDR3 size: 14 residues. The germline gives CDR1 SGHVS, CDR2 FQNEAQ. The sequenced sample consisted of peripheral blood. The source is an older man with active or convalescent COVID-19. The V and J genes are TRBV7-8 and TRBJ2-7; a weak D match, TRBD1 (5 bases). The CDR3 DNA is TGTGCCAGCAGCACAGGCCACCTCACGTACGAGCAGTACTTC. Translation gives CASSTGHLTYEQYF.